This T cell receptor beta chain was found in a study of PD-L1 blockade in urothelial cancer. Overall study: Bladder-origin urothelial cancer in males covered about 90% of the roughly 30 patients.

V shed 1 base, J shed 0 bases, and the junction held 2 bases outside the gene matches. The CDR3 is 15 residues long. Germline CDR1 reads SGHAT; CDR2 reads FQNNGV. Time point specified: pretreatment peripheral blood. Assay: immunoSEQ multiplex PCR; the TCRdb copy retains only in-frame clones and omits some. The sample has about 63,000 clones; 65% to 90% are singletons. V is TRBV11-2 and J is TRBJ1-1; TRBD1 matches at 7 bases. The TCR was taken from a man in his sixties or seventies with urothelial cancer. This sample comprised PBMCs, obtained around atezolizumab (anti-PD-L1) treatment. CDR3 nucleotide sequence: TGTGCCAGCAGCTTAGGGGACAGAGTGAACACTGAAGCTTTCTTT. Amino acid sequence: CASSLGDRVNTEAFF.